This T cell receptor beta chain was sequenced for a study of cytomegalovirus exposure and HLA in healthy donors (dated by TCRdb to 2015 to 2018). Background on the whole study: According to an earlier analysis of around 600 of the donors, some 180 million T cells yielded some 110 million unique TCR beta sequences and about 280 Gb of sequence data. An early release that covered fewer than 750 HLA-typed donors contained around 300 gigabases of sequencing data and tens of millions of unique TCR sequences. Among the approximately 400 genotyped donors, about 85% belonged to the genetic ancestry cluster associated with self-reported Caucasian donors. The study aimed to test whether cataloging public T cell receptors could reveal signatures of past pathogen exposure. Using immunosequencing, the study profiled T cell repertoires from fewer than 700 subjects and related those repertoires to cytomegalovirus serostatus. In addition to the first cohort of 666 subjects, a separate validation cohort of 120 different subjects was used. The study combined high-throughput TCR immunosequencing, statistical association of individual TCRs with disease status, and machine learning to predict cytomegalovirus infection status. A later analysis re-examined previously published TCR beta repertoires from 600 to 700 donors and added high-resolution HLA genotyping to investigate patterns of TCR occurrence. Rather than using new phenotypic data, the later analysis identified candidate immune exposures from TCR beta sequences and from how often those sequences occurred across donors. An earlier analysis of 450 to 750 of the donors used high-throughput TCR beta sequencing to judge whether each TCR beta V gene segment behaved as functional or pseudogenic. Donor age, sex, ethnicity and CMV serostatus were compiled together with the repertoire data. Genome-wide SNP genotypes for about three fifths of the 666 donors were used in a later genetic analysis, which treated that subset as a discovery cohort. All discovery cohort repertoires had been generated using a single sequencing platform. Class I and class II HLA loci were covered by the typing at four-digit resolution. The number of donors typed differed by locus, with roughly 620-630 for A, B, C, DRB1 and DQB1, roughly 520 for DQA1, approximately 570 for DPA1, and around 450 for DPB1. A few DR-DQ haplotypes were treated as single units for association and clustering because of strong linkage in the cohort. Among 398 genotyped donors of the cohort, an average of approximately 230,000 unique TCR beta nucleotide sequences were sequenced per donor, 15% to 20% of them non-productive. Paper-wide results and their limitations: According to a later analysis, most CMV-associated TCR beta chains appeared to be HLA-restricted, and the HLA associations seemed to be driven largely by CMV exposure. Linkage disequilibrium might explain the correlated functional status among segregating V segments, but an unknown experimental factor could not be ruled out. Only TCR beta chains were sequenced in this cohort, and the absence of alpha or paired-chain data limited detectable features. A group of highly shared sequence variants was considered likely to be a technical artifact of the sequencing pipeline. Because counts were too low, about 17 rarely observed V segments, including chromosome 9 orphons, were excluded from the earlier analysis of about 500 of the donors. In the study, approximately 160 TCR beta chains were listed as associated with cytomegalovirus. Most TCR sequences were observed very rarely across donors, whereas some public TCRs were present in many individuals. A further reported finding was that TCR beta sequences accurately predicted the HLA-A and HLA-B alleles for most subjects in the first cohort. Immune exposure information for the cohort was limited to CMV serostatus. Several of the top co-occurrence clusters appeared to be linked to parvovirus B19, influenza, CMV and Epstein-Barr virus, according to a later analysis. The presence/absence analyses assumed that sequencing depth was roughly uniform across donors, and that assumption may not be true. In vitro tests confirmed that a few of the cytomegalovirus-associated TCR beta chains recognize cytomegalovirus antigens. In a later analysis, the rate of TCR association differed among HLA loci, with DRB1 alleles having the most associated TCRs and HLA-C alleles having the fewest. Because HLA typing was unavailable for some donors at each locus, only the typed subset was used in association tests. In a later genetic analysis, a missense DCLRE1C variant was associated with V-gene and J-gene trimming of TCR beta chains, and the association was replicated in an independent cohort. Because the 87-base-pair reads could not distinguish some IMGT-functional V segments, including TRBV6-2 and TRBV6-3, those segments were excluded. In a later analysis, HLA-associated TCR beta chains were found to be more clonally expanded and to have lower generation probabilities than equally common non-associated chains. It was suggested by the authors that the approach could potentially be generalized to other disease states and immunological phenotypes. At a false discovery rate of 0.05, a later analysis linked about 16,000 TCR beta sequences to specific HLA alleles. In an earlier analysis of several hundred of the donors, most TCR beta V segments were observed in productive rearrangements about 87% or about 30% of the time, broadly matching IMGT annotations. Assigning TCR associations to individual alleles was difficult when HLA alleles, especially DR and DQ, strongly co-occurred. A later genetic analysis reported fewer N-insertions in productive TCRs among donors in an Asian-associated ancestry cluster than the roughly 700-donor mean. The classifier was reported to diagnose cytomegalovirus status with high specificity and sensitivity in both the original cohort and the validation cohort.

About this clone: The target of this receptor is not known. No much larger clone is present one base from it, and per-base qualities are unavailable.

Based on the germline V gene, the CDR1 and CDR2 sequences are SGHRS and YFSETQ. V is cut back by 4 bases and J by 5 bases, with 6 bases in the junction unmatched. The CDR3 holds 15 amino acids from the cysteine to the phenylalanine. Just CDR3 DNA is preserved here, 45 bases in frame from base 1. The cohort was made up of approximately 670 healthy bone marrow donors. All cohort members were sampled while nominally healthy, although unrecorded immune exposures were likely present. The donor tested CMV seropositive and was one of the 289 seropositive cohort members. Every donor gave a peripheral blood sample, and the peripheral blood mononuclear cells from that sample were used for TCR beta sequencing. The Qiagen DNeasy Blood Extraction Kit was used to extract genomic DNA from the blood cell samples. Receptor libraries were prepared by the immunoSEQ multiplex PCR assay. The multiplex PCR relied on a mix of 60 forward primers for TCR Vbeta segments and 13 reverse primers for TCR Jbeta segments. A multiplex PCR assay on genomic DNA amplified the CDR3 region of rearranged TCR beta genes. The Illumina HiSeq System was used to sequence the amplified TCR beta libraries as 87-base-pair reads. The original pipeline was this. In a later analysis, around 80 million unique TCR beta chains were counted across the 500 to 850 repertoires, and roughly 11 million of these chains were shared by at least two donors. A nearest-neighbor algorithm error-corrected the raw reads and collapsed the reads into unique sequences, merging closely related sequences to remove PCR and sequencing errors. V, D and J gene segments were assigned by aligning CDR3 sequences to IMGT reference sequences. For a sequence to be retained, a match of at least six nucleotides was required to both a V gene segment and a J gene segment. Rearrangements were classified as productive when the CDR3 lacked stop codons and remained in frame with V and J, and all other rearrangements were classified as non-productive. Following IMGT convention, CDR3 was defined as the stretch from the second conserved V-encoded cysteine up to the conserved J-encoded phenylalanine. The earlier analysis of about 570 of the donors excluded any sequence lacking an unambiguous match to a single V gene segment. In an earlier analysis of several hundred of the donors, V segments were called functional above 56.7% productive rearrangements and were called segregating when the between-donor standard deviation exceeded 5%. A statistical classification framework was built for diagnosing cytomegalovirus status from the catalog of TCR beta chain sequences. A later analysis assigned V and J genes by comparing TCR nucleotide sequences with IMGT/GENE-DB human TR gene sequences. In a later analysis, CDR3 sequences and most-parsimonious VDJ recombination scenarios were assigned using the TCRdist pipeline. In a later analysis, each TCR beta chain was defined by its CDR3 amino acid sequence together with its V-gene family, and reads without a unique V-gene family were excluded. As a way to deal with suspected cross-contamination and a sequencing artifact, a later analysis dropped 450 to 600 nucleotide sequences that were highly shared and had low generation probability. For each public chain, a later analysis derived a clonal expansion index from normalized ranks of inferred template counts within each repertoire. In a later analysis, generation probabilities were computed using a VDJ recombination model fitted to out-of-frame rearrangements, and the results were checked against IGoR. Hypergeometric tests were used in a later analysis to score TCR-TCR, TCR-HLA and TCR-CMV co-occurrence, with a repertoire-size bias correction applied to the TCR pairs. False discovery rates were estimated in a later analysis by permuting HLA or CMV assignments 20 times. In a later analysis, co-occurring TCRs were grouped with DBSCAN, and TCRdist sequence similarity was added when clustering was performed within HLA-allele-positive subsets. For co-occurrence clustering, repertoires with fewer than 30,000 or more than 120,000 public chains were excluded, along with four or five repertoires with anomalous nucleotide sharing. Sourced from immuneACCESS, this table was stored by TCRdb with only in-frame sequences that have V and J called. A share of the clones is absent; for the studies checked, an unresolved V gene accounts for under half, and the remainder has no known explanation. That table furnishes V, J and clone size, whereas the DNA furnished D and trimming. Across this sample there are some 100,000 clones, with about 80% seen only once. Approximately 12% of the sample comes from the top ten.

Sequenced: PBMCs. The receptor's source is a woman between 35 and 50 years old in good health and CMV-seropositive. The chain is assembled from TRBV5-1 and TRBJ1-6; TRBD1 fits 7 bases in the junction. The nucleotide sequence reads TGCGCCAGCAGCCAACAGGGGCTTGATAATTCACCCCTCCACTTT. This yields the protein CASSQQGLDNSPLHF.